This T cell receptor (beta chain) was sequenced in a study of cytomegalovirus exposure and HLA in healthy donors. Assay: immunoSEQ multiplex PCR; the TCRdb copy retains only in-frame clones and omits some. The profile shows around 160,000 clones, around 81% of them singletons. V was clipped by 3 bases and J by 7 bases, with 9 bases between them. The CDR3 totals 12 residues. From germline, CDR1 is MGHDK and CDR2 SYGVNS. The sequence was obtained from a man between 25 and 39 years old in good health and CMV-seropositive. The V gene is TRBV25-1, the J gene TRBJ2-5; D may be TRBD1 (6 bases). Sequenced material: PBMCs. For the CDR3, the DNA is TGTGCCAGCAGTGAGCAGGGGAGGACCCAGTACTTC. It translates to CASSEQGRTQYF.